This T cell receptor (beta chain) was observed in a study of neoadjuvant nivolumab and ipilimumab in lung cancer. Background on the study: The combination arm added day-1 ipilimumab 1 mg/kg to nivolumab 3 mg/kg on days 1, 15, 29.

In the case of this clone: The target antigen is unknown.

Study-level findings and limits: Pathologic regression was not significantly tied to TCR clonality. TCR richness and clonality were higher in tumors than adjacent uninvolved lung. From pretherapy to surgery, tumor richness and clonality rose with dual therapy.

Sequencing was performed with immunoSEQ multiplex PCR; in TCRdb, only in-frame clones are kept and a portion is missing. The sample includes 40,000 to 60,000 clones, more than 85% of them seen just once. V lost 6 bases and J lost 9, with 24 bases in between. The CDR3 totals 16 residues. In germline, CDR1 is MGHRA, CDR2 YSYEKL. The input for sequencing was blood, taken before neoadjuvant nivolumab, alone or with ipilimumab. The J gene is TRBJ2-1, the V gene TRBV4-1; weak D call: TRBD2 (6 bases). The TCR comes from an adult with non-small cell lung cancer. Some clones in this sample may be carry-over from other donors' samples. CDR3 coding DNA: TGCGCCAGCAGGCAACGAAAGGGGTCGGAGGGCGTTGAGCAGTTCTTC. It yields the protein CASRQRKGSEGVEQFF.